Presented here are 31 T cell receptor beta chains from one specimen sequenced in a study of T cell changes during pregnancy in multiple sclerosis. TCRdb's copy holds only in-frame clones and misses some; the assay was immunoSEQ multiplex PCR. The sample includes some 40,000 clones, nearly 90% of them seen just once. The sequencing used CD4+ T cells from peripheral blood mononuclear cells, collected in the second trimester of pregnancy. Receptors were obtained from a female donor with multiple sclerosis, enrolled in a pregnancy study.

V gene TRBV6-7 combines with J gene TRBJ1-2; tentative D call: TRBD1 (6 bases). TRBV6-7 falls under the ORF class, with uncertain function. The CDR3 loop spans 13 amino acids. Trimming took off 11 bases at V and 4 bases at J, with 17 bases between the two ends. CDR3 nucleotides: TGTGCCGGGGGGGGACAAGTCTTCTATGGCTACACCTTC. Amino acid sequence: CAGGGQVFYGYTF.

The chain recombines TRBV27 with TRBJ2-7, with 8 bases matching TRBD2. The ends lost 0 bases at V and 6 bases at J; junction bases unmatched: 4. The germline gives CDR1 MNHEY, CDR2 SMNVEV (reference sequence). This CDR3 is built from 14 residues. The CDR3 here is CASSLSNREGEQYF. The CDR3 DNA follows: TGTGCCAGCAGTTTATCGAATCGGGAGGGCGAGCAGTACTTC.

The V gene is TRBV2, the J gene TRBJ1-1; no firm D call. Looked up from germline, CDR1 is SNHLY and CDR2 is FYNNEI. The CDR3 spans 16 residues. V was trimmed by 2 bases and J by 1 base, leaving 14 bases between them. CDR3 DNA sequence: TGTGCCAGCAGTGAACTGCTTGCGGCGGGGAACACTGAAGCTTTCTTT. Its protein product is CASSELLAAGNTEAFF.

The V gene is TRBV9, the J gene TRBJ1-2; a weak D match, TRBD1 (5 bases). Trimming took 2 bases from V and 4 from J, leaving 12 bases between them. The CDR3 covers 14 residues. CDR1 and CDR2 (germline): SGDLS, YYNGEE. Written as DNA, the CDR3 is TGTGCCAGCAGCGTGACAGTAGAGAGCTATGGCTACACCTTC. Its protein is CASSVTVESYGYTF.

This clone has more than one count but fewer than ten. The J gene is TRBJ1-1, the V gene TRBV30; the match to TRBD1 covers 7 bases. V lost 3 bases and J lost 3; bases outside the gene matches: 10. CDR3 length: 15 residues. Germline CDR1 reads GTSNPN; CDR2 reads SVGIG (reference sequence). CDR3 loop: CAWRVATGSHTEAFF. The CDR3 DNA reads as TGTGCCTGGAGAGTGGCGACAGGGTCACACACTGAAGCTTTCTTT.

This chain links TRBV19 with TRBJ1-3; maybe TRBD1 (6 bases). This CDR3 is built from 14 residues. Germline V gives CDR1 LNHDA, CDR2 SQIVND (reference sequence). V was cut by 7 bases and J by 4 bases, with 14 bases left in between. The CDR3 DNA reads as TGTGCCAGTACCGACGGGACATGGGGAAACACCATATATTTT. Residues: CASTDGTWGNTIYF.

The gene calls are TRBV11-1 and TRBJ2-7, with D possibly being TRBD1 (5 bases). The germline gives CDR1 SGHAT, CDR2 FQDESV (reference sequence). The V and J ends lost 1 base and 0 bases respectively, with 10 bases between them. The CDR3 is made up of 15 amino acids. The CDR3 here is CASSLVGVSSYEQYF. The CDR3 DNA sequence: TGTGCCAGCAGCTTAGTAGGGGTGTCCTCCTACGAGCAGTACTTC. Complete variable domain (other parts from reference TRBV11-1 and TRBJ2-7): EAEVAQSPRYKITEKSQAVAFWCDPISGHATLYWYRQILGQGPELLVQFQDESVVDDSQLPKDRFSAERLKGVDSTLKIQPAELGDSAMYLCASSLVGVSSYEQYFGPGTRLTVT.

The chain has TRBV18 and TRBJ2-1, with 13 bases that match TRBD2. Germline CDR1 and CDR2: KGHSH and LQKENI. The V and J ends lost 3 bases and 9 bases, in that order; junction bases with no gene match: 17. The CDR3 loop spans 19 amino acids. The CDR3 spells CASSPLKGRTSGSNSEQFF. The CDR3 bases are TGTGCCAGCTCACCCCTTAAAGGAAGGACTAGCGGGAGTAATAGTGAGCAGTTCTTC.

This clone was recorded only once. The CDR3: CAIGSQGAGYEQYF. For the CDR3, the DNA is TGTGCCATCGGGAGCCAGGGGGCTGGCTACGAGCAGTACTTC. The rearrangement uses TRBV10-3 and TRBJ2-7; 8 bases are a match to TRBD1. Trimming removed 8 bases from V and 3 bases from J; junction bases left unmatched: 9. Germline CDR1 ENHRY, CDR2 SYGVKD. This CDR3 has 14 amino acids.

This sequence joins TRBV11-1 and TRBJ2-7, with a possible D match to TRBD2 (5 bases). Germline V gene lookup returns CDR1 SGHAT and CDR2 FQDESV (reference sequence). V lost 1 base, J lost 1 base, and 14 bases lay in between. The CDR3 length is 16 residues. In nucleotides, the CDR3 is TGTGCCAGCAGCTTAGGGACTGGACCGGAGTCCTACGAGCAGTACTTC. This gives the protein CASSLGTGPESYEQYF.

J is TRBJ2-1 and V is TRBV7-2; 7 bases align to TRBD2. V dropped 5 bases and J dropped 2; count of bases not matched to a gene: 6. Germline V gene sequence: CDR1 SGHTA, CDR2 FQGNSA. This CDR3 is 15 amino acids long. The CDR3 DNA follows: TGTGCCAGCAGCCCGGGCGGGGGAACCTACAATGAGCAGTTCTTC. Translated: CASSPGGGTYNEQFF.

V is TRBV28 and J is TRBJ2-1; D may be TRBD2 (6 bases). V lost 7 bases, J lost 9 bases, and 19 bases lay in between. Germline CDR1 reads MDHEN; CDR2 reads SYDVKM. The CDR3 spans 14 residues. CDR3 protein: CASMPAGTLSEQFF. CDR3 nucleotides: TGTGCCAGCATGCCAGCGGGTACTTTGAGTGAGCAGTTCTTC.

This clone was counted a single time. The rearrangement uses TRBV9 and TRBJ2-5; 8 positions agree with TRBD2. CDR1 and CDR2 (germline): SGDLS, YYNGEE. The CDR3 loop spans 15 amino acids. J was trimmed by 5 bases and V by 1 base; bases with no gene match: 7. CDR3 in amino acids: CASSVLAGFGETQYF. The CDR3 DNA reads as TGTGCCAGCAGCGTATTAGCGGGATTCGGTGAGACCCAGTACTTC.

The chain joins TRBV7-2 to TRBJ2-1; 15 bases match TRBD2. Germline CDR1 is SGHTA and CDR2 is FQGNSA. This CDR3 is 18 amino acids long. V was pared by 4 bases and J by 1 base, with 5 bases of the junction left unmatched. The CDR3 region is CASSSPGLAGGSYNEQFF. The CDR3 nucleotides are TGTGCCAGCAGCTCCCCCGGACTAGCGGGAGGGTCCTACAATGAGCAGTTCTTC.

The J gene is TRBJ2-5, the V gene TRBV6-6, with 9 nucleotides matching TRBD2. Germline CDR1 MNHNY, CDR2 SVGAGI (reference sequence). Trimming at V came to 7 bases and at J to 4 bases, leaving 10 bases not matched to a gene. The CDR3 runs to 15 residues. The CDR3 nucleotides are TGTGCCAGCATGATTAGCGGGAGAATTGGAGAGACCCAGTACTTC. It translates to CASMISGRIGETQYF.

The CDR3 loop is CASSPGGTGVEKLFF. The DNA of the CDR3 is TGCGCCAGCAGCCCGGGAGGGACAGGGGTTGAAAAACTGTTTTTT. This rearrangement joins TRBV4-3 to TRBJ1-4; 10 bases align to TRBD1. V lost 4 bases, J lost 7 bases, and 6 bases stayed unmatched. Germline lookup yields CDR1 LGHNA and CDR2 YSLEER. The CDR3 is 15 amino acids.

This sequence joins TRBV5-6 and TRBJ2-1, with 7 bases fitting TRBD2. V dropped 4 bases and J dropped 5; count of bases not matched to a gene: 12. From germline, CDR1 is SGHDT and CDR2 YYEEEE. The CDR3 totals 16 residues. CDR3 nucleotides: TGTGCCAGCAGCCCTCCGTTGGGGACTACCAACAATGAGCAGTTCTTC. It codes for CASSPPLGTTNNEQFF.

The rearrangement links TRBV7-2 to TRBJ2-7; D ambiguous. Germline CDR1 reads SGHTA; CDR2 reads FQGNSA. There are 13 residues in the CDR3. Deletions cut 4 bases from V and 3 bases from J, with 10 bases between. Written as DNA, the CDR3 is TGTGCCAGCAGCTCCCGACGGAGCTACGAGCAGTACTTC. Translation gives CASSSRRSYEQYF.

This clone was seen a single time. The same CDR3 is also encoded by other DNA sequences in this sample. The V gene is TRBV7-2, the J gene TRBJ2-1; 11 bases are a match to TRBD2. The ends lost 1 base at V and 3 bases at J; junction bases unmatched: 8. Germline CDR1 is SGHTA and CDR2 is FQGNSA. The CDR3 spans 18 residues. CDR3 loop: CASSLEGTSGRFYNEQFF. The CDR3, as DNA: TGTGCCAGCAGCTTAGAGGGAACTAGCGGGAGATTCTACAATGAGCAGTTCTTC. The variable domain in full, completed from reference TRBV7-2 and TRBJ2-1, reads GAGVSQSPSNKVTEKGKDVELRCDPISGHTALYWYRQSLGQGLEFLIYFQGNSAPDKSGLPSDRFSAERTGGSVSTLTIQRTQQEDSAVYLCASSLEGTSGRFYNEQFFGPGTRLTVL.

The chain joins TRBV20-1 to TRBJ1-3, with TRBD1 matching 8 bases. The trim removed 5 bases at V and 8 bases at J, leaving 2 bases unmatched. Germline CDR1 DFQATT, CDR2 SNEGSKA (reference sequence). CDR3 size: 11 residues. As DNA, the CDR3 is TGCAGTGCTGAACAGGGGGACACCATATATTTT. Residues: CSAEQGDTIYF.

This clone appeared once. The V and J genes are TRBV5-6 and TRBJ2-1, with 7 bases lining up with TRBD2. V lost 4 bases and J lost 8; bases outside the gene matches: 12. Looked up from germline, CDR1 is SGHDT and CDR2 is YYEEEE. The CDR3 has 15 amino acids. DNA of the CDR3: TGTGCCAGCAGCGGGGGGGGAGCCCTTGGTTATGAGCAGTTCTTC. Translating gives CASSGGGALGYEQFF.

The rearrangement joins TRBV19 to TRBJ2-1; the match to TRBD2 covers 13 bases. V lost 3 bases, J lost 12 bases, and 5 bases stayed unmatched. In germline, CDR1 is LNHDA, CDR2 SQIVND (reference sequence). The CDR3 runs to 14 residues. The CDR3 DNA is TGTGCCAGTAGTATCAGGACTAGCGGGAGTATGCAGTTCTTC. Translating it yields CASSIRTSGSMQFF.

This chain uses TRBV5-1 with TRBJ2-7; possibly TRBD1 for D (5 bases). The CDR3 is made up of 17 amino acids. V was pared by 0 bases and J by 2 bases, with 18 bases between. The germline V gene encodes CDR1 SGHRS and CDR2 YFSETQ. CDR3 bases: TGCGCCAGCAGCTTGGGTACAGGAAAGTACGAAACCTACGAGCAGTACTTC. Protein: CASSLGTGKYETYEQYF.

The V and J genes are TRBV14 and TRBJ1-2, with 10 bases identical to TRBD1. V shed 4 bases, J shed 2 bases, and the junction held 7 bases outside the gene matches. This CDR3 is 16 amino acids long. CDR1 and CDR2 from the germline V gene are SGHDN and FVKESK. CDR3 loop: CASSLRTGGGNYGYTF. The CDR3 DNA reads TGTGCCAGCAGCCTAAGGACAGGGGGAGGGAACTATGGCTACACCTTC.

The V and J genes are TRBV4-3 and TRBJ1-2; 7 nucleotides align to TRBD1. J was trimmed by 6 bases and V by 0 bases; bases with no gene match: 10. This CDR3 is 16 amino acids long. Germline CDR1 reads LGHNA; CDR2 reads YSLEER. The CDR3 sequence: CASSQDQSGQGDGYTF. The CDR3, as DNA: TGCGCCAGCAGCCAAGATCAATCAGGGCAGGGGGATGGCTACACCTTC.

The gene calls are TRBV6-5 and TRBJ1-4; 8 bases match TRBD1. Germline CDR1 MNHEY, CDR2 SVGAGI. The CDR3 contains 14 residues. The J segment lost 8 bases and the V segment lost 7 bases, leaving 9 bases of the junction unmatched. The CDR3 region is CASKGGTGGEKLFF. For the CDR3, the DNA is TGTGCCAGCAAGGGAGGCACAGGGGGAGAAAAACTGTTTTTT.

This sequence joins TRBV14 and TRBJ2-2; D perhaps matches TRBD1 (5 bases). The V gene's germline CDR1 is SGHDN and CDR2 FVKESK. V lost 4 bases and J lost 0, with 12 bases in between. This CDR3 comprises 16 residues. In nucleotides, the CDR3 is TGTGCCAGCAGCCCCCTGACAGAGTCGAACACCGGGGAGCTGTTTTTT. This sequence encodes CASSPLTESNTGELFF.

The chain has TRBV18 and TRBJ2-7; 9 bases are shared with TRBD1. Germline lookup yields CDR1 KGHSH and CDR2 LQKENI. The CDR3 is 15 residues long. The J segment lost 3 bases and the V segment lost 6 bases, leaving 9 bases of the junction unmatched. DNA for the CDR3: TGTGCCAGCTCGCCGGGGACAGGGACCCTCTACGAGCAGTACTTC. It yields the protein CASSPGTGTLYEQYF.

This chain uses TRBV21-1 with TRBJ2-1; no check of the table's D call, TRBD2, against the DNA was made. TRBV21-1 is tagged as a pseudogene. CDR3 length equals 18 residues. CDR3 nucleotide sequence: TGTGCCAGCAGCAAATGGGGAGACACTAGCGGCACCTACAATGAGCAGTTCTTC. Protein: CASSKWGDTSGTYNEQFF.

This clone is a singleton in its sample. The gene calls are TRBV11-3 and TRBJ2-7; 7 nucleotides match TRBD1. Germline V gives CDR1 SGHNT, CDR2 YENEEA. The CDR3 has 15 residues. J lost 3 bases, V lost 2 bases, and 7 bases had no gene match. The CDR3: CASSLLDDRDYEQYF. CDR3 in DNA: TGTGCCAGCAGCTTACTTGATGACAGGGACTACGAGCAGTACTTC.

The chain uses TRBV7-2 and TRBJ2-5, with 8 bases that match TRBD2. In germline, CDR1 is SGHTA, CDR2 FQGNSA. The J segment lost 2 bases and the V segment lost 5 bases, leaving 4 bases of the junction unmatched. The CDR3 has 14 residues. This chain's CDR3 is CASSLLAVQETQYF. In DNA, the CDR3 is TGTGCCAGCAGCCTACTAGCGGTTCAAGAGACCCAGTACTTC.